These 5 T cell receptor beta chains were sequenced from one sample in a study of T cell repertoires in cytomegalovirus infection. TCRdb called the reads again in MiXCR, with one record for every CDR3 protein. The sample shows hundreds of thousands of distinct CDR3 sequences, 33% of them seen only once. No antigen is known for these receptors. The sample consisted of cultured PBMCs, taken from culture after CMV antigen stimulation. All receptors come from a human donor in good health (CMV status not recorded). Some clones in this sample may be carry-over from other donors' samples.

CDR3 amino acids: CASSTTGETQYF. CDR3 coding DNA: TGTGCCAGCAGTACCACAGGGGAGACCCAGTACTTC. This chain joins TRBV28 and TRBJ2-5; D is perhaps TRBD1 (6 bases). V shed 5 bases and J shed 5 bases, with 9 bases lying between them. Germline CDR1 and CDR2: MDHEN and SYDVKM. The CDR3 sequence is 12 residues long.

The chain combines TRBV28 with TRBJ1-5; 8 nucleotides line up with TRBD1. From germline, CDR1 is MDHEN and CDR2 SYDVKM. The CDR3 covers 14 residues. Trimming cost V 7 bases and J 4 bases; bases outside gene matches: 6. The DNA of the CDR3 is TGTGCCAGCACCAGAAGGACAGGGAATCAGCCCCAGCATTTT. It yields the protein CASTRRTGNQPQHF.

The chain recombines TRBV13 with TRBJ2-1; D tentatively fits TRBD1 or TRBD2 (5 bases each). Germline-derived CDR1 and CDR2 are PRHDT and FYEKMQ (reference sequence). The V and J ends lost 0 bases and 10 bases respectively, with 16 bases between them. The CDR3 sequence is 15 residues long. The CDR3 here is CASSLGGTRQVEQFF. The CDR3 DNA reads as TGTGCCAGCAGCTTAGGAGGGACGCGGCAGGTCGAGCAGTTCTTC. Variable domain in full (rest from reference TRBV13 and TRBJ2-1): AAGVIQSPRHLIKEKRETATLKCYPIPRHDTVYWYQQGPGQDPQFLISFYEKMQSDKGSIPDRFSAQQFSDYHSELNMSSLELGDSALYFCASSLGGTRQVEQFFGPGTRLTVL.

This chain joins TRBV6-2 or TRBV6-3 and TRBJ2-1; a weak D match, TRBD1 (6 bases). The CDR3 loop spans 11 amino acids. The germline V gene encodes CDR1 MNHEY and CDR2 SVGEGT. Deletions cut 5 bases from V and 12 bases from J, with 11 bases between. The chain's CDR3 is CASSPGTSQFF. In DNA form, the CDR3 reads TGTGCCAGCAGTCCAGGGACATCGCAGTTCTTC.

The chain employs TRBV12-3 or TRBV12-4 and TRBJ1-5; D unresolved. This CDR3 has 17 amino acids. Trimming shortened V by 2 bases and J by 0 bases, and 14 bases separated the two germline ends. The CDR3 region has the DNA TGTGCCAGCAGTTTAATGCTCGGTGAAGTTAGCAATCAGCCCCAGCATTTT. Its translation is CASSLMLGEVSNQPQHF.